A single TCR beta chain is shown here with its context. Its antigen remains unknown. Germline values: CDR1 SNHLY, CDR2 FYNNEI. The CDR3 spans 12 residues. V was trimmed by 3 bases and J by 7 bases, leaving 6 bases between them. The data stem from a study of T cell repertoires in cytomegalovirus infection. Across the whole study: Both a matching HLA type and CMV infection were indicated by public TCR beta signatures.

From the reads, TCRdb called clonotypes with MiXCR, one entry per CDR3 protein. The sample has some 920,000 distinct CDR3 sequences, 30% to 40% seen once. The specimen was cultured CD8+ T cells from PBMCs, collected from culture after CMV antigen stimulation. The receptor's source is a human donor in good health (CMV status not recorded). Some clones in this sample may be carry-over from other donors' samples. This chain links TRBV2 with TRBJ1-4; D gene ambiguous. DNA for the CDR3: TGTGCCAGCAGTGAGTTAAGTGAAAAACTGTTTTTT. Protein sequence: CASSELSEKLFF.